This TCR beta chain was recovered during a study of early T cells in non-severe SARS-CoV-2 infection. Turning to the study itself: The input, bulk RNA from unsorted whole blood, was sequenced, and chains were unpaired. Regarding the study as a whole: Private and CD4 specificities were missed by VDJdb matching, which favored anti-spike CD8 responses.

The CDR3 consists of 12 residues. CDR1 is SGHTA, CDR2 FQGNSA, per germline. Trimming took 3 bases from V and 4 from J, leaving 5 bases between them. Each cDNA molecule carried a unique molecular identifier. MiXCR, run by TCRdb on the 5' RACE reads, gives a single entry per CDR3 protein. The data contain approximately 29,000 distinct CDR3 sequences, over 6.5% of them singletons. In its sample, this clonotype was seen a few times. Its specificity is not known. Material for sequencing was whole blood. The chain joins TRBV7-2 to TRBJ2-3; D remains unclear. This sequence was found in an adult who was a healthcare worker with PCR-confirmed SARS-CoV-2 infection or an uninfected control (not recorded which). As DNA, the CDR3 is TGTGCCAGCAGCTTGCTAGCAGATACGCAGTATTTT. It translates to CASSLLADTQYF. Variable domain in full (rest from reference TRBV7-2 and TRBJ2-3): GAGVSQSPSNKVTEKGKDVELRCDPISGHTALYWYRQSLGQGLEFLIYFQGNSAPDKSGLPSDRFSAERTGGSVSTLTIQRTQQEDSAVYLCASSLLADTQYFGPGTRLTVL.